This is a list of T cell receptor beta chains from one sample in a study of T-cell memory formation after mild COVID-19. TCRdb re-called the 5' RACE reads with MiXCR, one entry per CDR3 protein. The sample contains 400,000 to 450,000 distinct CDR3 sequences, 15% to 20% of which appear only once. The sample taken for sequencing was PBMCs or a T cell subset sorted from them (not recorded which). These receptors were obtained from a man between 18 and 29 years old who had mild COVID-19 (a few samples of this study predate the infection). Cell type and time point are not known. Each CDR3 is given with its conserved first and last residue. The order of the fields is clone size, V gene, CDR3 length, J gene, D gene, CDR3 DNA, CDR3 protein. A D gene is named only where the DNA matches it firmly. Clone size is given for some rows only: seen once, a few or many times, or a class if the clone is expanded.

many,TRBV5-5,11,TRBJ1-2,NA,TGTGCCAGCAGCCTGACCTATGGCTACACCTTC,CASSLTYGYTF
NA,TRBV7-2,16,TRBJ2-2,TRBD1,TGTGCCAGCAGCTTTGGTGTGGCAGGGGGAACCGGGGAGCTGTTTTTT,CASSFGVAGGTGELFF
NA,TRBV6-5,15,TRBJ2-3,TRBD2,TGTGCCAGCAGCCGGGGACTAGCGGTCACAGATACGCAGTATTTT,CASSRGLAVTDTQYF
NA,TRBV5-1,14,TRBJ2-1,TRBD1,TGCGCCAGCAGCTTTGGGACAGGGGGCCTTGAGCAGTTCTTC,CASSFGTGGLEQFF
few,TRBV4-1,13,TRBJ2-1,NA,TGCGCCAGCAGCCAGGTGGTGGGCGGTGAGCAGTTCTTC,CASSQVVGGEQFF
many,TRBV7-2,14,TRBJ1-6,NA,TGTGCCAGCGGAAAGCCGCGGGTAGACTCACCCCTCCACTTT,CASGKPRVDSPLHF
NA,TRBV20-1,15,TRBJ2-3,NA,TGCAGTGCTAGAGATCTGACTTCTAGCACAGATACGCAGTATTTT,CSARDLTSSTDTQYF
few,TRBV7-9,16,TRBJ1-1,NA,TGTGCCAGCAGCTTAGTCGGGGCCGCCATGAACACTGAAGCTTTCTTT,CASSLVGAAMNTEAFF
NA,TRBV7-2,14,TRBJ1-3,NA,TGTGCCAGCAGCCGCAGGGGTGGTGGAAACACCATATATTTT,CASSRRGGGNTIYF
NA,TRBV27,12,TRBJ1-6,TRBD1,TGTGCCAGCGGACAGGGCTTTACACCCCTCCACTTT,CASGQGFTPLHF
many,TRBV5-6,18,TRBJ2-4,TRBD2,TGTGCCAGCAGCGCCGGCAGCGGGGGGGGCCTAGCCAAAAACATTCAGTACTTC,CASSAGSGGGLAKNIQYF
NA,TRBV4-1,14,TRBJ1-2,NA,TGCGCCAGCAGCCAAGAAAAAAGGGACTATGGCTACACCTTC,CASSQEKRDYGYTF
NA,TRBV5-1,14,TRBJ1-2,NA,TGCGCCAGCAGCTTGACCAGTGGGGACTATGGCTACACCTTC,CASSLTSGDYGYTF
NA,TRBV4-2,13,TRBJ2-2,NA,TGTGCCAGCGGAAGAAGGCAAAATGGGGAGCTGTTTTTT,CASGRRQNGELFF
NA,TRBV12-3/TRBV12-4,13,TRBJ1-2,NA,TGTGCCAGCAGTTTCGGATTAGCGGGCTATGACACCTTC,CASSFGLAGYDTF
few,TRBV18,13,TRBJ1-5,NA,TGTGCCAGCTCACCAGTGGCAGATCAGCCCCAGCATTTT,CASSPVADQPQHF
few,TRBV4-2,18,TRBJ2-5,TRBD2,TGTGCCAGCAGCCAAGATTTACTCCCGGGACTAGGGGGGGAGACCCAGTACTTC,CASSQDLLPGLGGETQYF
NA,TRBV7-2,13,TRBJ2-3,NA,TGTGCCAGCAGACGGACCCAGGCAGATACGCAGTATTTT,CASRRTQADTQYF
few,TRBV20-1,13,TRBJ1-5,NA,TGCAGTGCTAGCTTACAGAACAATCAGCCCCAGCATTTT,CSASLQNNQPQHF
NA,TRBV20-1,13,TRBJ2-3,NA,TGCAGTGCTAACTGGCGGCACACAGATACGCAGTATTTT,CSANWRHTDTQYF
few,TRBV20-1,11,TRBJ2-5,NA,TGCAGTGTCAAACCCGGGGGAATAACTTACTTC,CSVKPGGITYF
few,TRBV15,12,TRBJ2-3,NA,TGTGCCACCAGCAGAGGCGTCGATACGCAGTATTTT,CATSRGVDTQYF
few,TRBV7-9,13,TRBJ1-2,NA,TGTGCCAGCAGCTGGCGTGTGGGCTATGGCTACACCTTC,CASSWRVGYGYTF
NA,TRBV7-8,16,TRBJ1-2,NA,TGTGCCAGCAGTCTAGTGAGGGAAGGATTTAGGGGTGGCTACACCTTC,CASSLVREGFRGGYTF
NA,TRBV2,13,TRBJ2-5,TRBD2,TGTGCCAGCACCACTTGGGGGGGAGAGACCCAGTACTTC,CASTTWGGETQYF
NA,TRBV4-1,16,TRBJ1-6,NA,TGCGCCAGCAGCTCGCAGAAGGGACTGGGGCTAGAAAGCCTCCACTTT,CASSSQKGLGLESLHF
few,TRBV30,14,TRBJ1-1,TRBD1,TGTGCCTGGAGTGAAGGCAGGGGGAAGACTGAAGCTTTCTTT,CAWSEGRGKTEAFF
many,TRBV20-1,12,TRBJ2-5,NA,TGCAGTGCTAGTTCCCGTAGGGAGACCCAGTACTTC,CSASSRRETQYF
NA,TRBV4-2,12,TRBJ2-2,NA,TGTGCCAGCAGCCAACCTACCGGGGAGCTGTTTTTT,CASSQPTGELFF
NA,TRBV12-3/TRBV12-4,17,TRBJ2-1,TRBD2,TGTGCCAGCAGTCTCAGACTAGCGGGGACCGCCTGGAATGAGCAGTTCTTC,CASSLRLAGTAWNEQFF
NA,TRBV5-6,13,TRBJ1-6,NA,TGTGCCAGCAAATACGGAGGGAATTCACCCCTCCACTTT,CASKYGGNSPLHF
NA,TRBV5-1,16,TRBJ1-3,TRBD1,TGCGCCAGCAGAGGAGCGGGACAGGGCTCTGGAAACACCATATATTTT,CASRGAGQGSGNTIYF
few,TRBV4-2,14,TRBJ1-1,TRBD1,TGTGCCAGCAGCCGACGGACAGGGGGCACTGAAGCTTTCTTT,CASSRRTGGTEAFF
few,TRBV5-6,15,TRBJ2-3,NA,TGTGCCAGCAGCTTGGGGGACACCTACACAGATACGCAGTATTTT,CASSLGDTYTDTQYF
NA,TRBV15,14,TRBJ1-5,NA,TGTGCCACCAGCAGTACAGGGTTGTATCAGCCCCAGCATTTT,CATSSTGLYQPQHF
NA,TRBV7-2,14,TRBJ1-2,NA,TGTGCCAGCAGCCGGACGGACGTAGGCTATGGCTACACCTTC,CASSRTDVGYGYTF
NA,TRBV5-1,13,TRBJ1-1,NA,TGCGCCAGCAGGGATCTCATGAACACTGAAGCTTTCTTT,CASRDLMNTEAFF
few,TRBV7-2,12,TRBJ2-7,NA,TGTGCCAGCAGCTTAGCGCGATACGAGCAGTACTTC,CASSLARYEQYF
few,TRBV7-8,16,TRBJ2-1,TRBD2,TGTGCCAGCAGCGGACTTGGGACTAGCTCTAACAATGAGCAGTTCTTC,CASSGLGTSSNNEQFF
NA,TRBV24-1,12,TRBJ2-7,NA,TGTGCCACCAGTGAAGGGGAGAGCGAGCAGTACTTC,CATSEGESEQYF
many,TRBV6-5,15,TRBJ2-3,TRBD2,TGTGCCAGCAGTTTACGGGGGGGCAGCTCAGATACGCAGTATTTT,CASSLRGGSSDTQYF
NA,TRBV20-1,14,TRBJ2-3,NA,TGCAGTGCCCAACTGGGCGCGACCACAGATACGCAGTATTTT,CSAQLGATTDTQYF
few,TRBV5-1,16,TRBJ2-5,TRBD2,TGCGCCAGCAGCCGTCGACTAGCGGGGTTAGAAGAGACCCAGTACTTC,CASSRRLAGLEETQYF
few,TRBV5-1,12,TRBJ2-1,NA,TGCGCCAGCAAACAGACGGACTTTGAGCAGTTCTTC,CASKQTDFEQFF
NA,TRBV6-2/TRBV6-3,14,TRBJ2-1,NA,TGTGCCAGCAGTTATGGAGGCGGACACAATGAGCAGTTCTTC,CASSYGGGHNEQFF
NA,TRBV5-1,13,TRBJ1-1,NA,TGCGCCAGCAGCGGGGGGATGGGCACTGAAGCTTTCTTT,CASSGGMGTEAFF